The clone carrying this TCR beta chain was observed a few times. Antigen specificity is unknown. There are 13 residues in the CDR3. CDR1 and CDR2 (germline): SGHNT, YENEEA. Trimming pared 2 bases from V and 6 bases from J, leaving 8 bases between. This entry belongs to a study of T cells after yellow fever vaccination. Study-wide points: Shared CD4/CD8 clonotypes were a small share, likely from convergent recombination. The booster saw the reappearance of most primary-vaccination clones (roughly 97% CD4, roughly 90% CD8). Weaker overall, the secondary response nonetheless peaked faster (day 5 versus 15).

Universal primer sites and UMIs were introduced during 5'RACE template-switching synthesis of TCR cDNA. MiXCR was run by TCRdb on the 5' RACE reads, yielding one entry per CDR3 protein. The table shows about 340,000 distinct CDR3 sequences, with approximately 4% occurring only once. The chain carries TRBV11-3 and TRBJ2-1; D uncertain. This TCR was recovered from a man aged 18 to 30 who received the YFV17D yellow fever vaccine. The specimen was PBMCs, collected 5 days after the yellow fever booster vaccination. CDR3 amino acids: CASSLSRPNEQFF. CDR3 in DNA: TGTGCCAGCAGCTTAAGCAGGCCCAATGAGCAGTTCTTC.